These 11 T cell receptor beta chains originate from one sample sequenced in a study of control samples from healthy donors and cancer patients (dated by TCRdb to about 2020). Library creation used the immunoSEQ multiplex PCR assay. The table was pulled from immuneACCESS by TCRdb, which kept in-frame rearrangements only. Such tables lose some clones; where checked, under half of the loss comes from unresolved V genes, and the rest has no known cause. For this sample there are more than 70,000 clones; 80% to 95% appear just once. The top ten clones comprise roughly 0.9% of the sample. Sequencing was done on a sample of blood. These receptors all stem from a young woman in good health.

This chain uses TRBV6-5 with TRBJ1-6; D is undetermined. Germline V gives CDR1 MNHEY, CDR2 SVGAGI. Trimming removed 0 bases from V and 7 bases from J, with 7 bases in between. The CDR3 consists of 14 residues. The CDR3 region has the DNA TGTGCCAGCAGTTACTCCGGTGGGAATTCACCCCTCCACTTT. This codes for CASSYSGGNSPLHF.

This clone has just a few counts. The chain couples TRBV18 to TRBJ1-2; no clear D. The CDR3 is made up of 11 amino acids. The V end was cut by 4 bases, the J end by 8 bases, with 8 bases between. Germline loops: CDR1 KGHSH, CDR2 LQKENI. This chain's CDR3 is CASSQGRGYTF. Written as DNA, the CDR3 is TGTGCCAGCTCACAGGGTAGGGGCTACACCTTC. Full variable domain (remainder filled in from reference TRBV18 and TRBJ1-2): NAGVMQNPRHLVRRRGQEARLRCSPMKGHSHVYWYRQLPEEGLKFMVYLQKENIIDESGMPKERFSAEFPKEGPSILRIQQVVRGDSAAYFCASSQGRGYTFGSGTRLTVV.

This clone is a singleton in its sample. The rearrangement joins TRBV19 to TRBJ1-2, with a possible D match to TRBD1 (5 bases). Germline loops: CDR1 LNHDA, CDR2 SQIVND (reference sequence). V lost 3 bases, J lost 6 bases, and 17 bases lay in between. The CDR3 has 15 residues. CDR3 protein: CASSISGDSSNGYTF. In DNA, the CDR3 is TGTGCCAGTAGTATTTCTGGAGACAGTTCCAATGGCTACACCTTC. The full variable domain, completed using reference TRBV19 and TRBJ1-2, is DGGITQSPKYLFRKEGQNVTLSCEQNLNHDAMYWYRQDPGQGLRLIYYSQIVNDFQKGDIAEGYSVSREKKESFPLTVTSAQKNPTAFYLCASSISGDSSNGYTFGSGTRLTVV.

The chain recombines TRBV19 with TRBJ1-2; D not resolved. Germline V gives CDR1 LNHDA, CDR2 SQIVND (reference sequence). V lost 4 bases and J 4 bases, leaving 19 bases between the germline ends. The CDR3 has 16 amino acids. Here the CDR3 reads CASSKPQTEAVYGYTF. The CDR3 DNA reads TGTGCCAGTAGTAAGCCCCAGACGGAAGCGGTCTATGGCTACACCTTC.

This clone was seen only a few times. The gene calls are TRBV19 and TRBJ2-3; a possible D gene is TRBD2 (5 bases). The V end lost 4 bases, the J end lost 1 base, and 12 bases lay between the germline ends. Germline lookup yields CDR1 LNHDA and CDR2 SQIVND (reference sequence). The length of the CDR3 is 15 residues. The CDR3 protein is CASSSTWRGTDTQYF. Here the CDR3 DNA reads TGTGCCAGTAGTAGTACATGGCGGGGCACAGATACGCAGTATTTT. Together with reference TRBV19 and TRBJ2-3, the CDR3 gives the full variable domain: DGGITQSPKYLFRKEGQNVTLSCEQNLNHDAMYWYRQDPGQGLRLIYYSQIVNDFQKGDIAEGYSVSREKKESFPLTVTSAQKNPTAFYLCASSSTWRGTDTQYFGPGTRLTVL.

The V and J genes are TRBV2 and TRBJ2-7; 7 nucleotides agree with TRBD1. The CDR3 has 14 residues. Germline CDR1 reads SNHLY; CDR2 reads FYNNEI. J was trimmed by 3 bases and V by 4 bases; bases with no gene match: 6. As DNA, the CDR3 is TGTGCCAGCAGTGGGCGGACAGGCAGCTACGAGCAGTACTTC. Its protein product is CASSGRTGSYEQYF.

Written as DNA, the CDR3 is TGTGCCAGCAGCCCATCCCGACTAGTTGTCGGGGAGCTGTTTTTT. Translated, it gives CASSPSRLVVGELFF. The gene calls are TRBV11-3 and TRBJ2-2, with D maybe TRBD2 (6 bases). The CDR3 is 15 amino acids. Trimming stripped 5 bases from V and 7 bases from J, with 17 bases between. Germline-derived CDR1 and CDR2 are SGHNT and YENEEA.

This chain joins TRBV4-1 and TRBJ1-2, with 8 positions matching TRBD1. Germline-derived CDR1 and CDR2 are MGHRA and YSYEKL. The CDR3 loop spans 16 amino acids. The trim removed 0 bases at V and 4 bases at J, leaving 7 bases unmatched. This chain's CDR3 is CASSQEGTGSSYGYTF. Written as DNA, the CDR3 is TGCGCCAGCAGCCAAGAAGGGACAGGAAGTAGCTATGGCTACACCTTC.

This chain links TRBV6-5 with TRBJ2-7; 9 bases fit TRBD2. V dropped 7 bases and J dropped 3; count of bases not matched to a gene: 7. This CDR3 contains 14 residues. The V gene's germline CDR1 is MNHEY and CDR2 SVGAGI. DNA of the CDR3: TGTGCCAGCAAAGTAGCGGGGGATTTCTACGAGCAGTACTTC. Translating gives CASKVAGDFYEQYF.

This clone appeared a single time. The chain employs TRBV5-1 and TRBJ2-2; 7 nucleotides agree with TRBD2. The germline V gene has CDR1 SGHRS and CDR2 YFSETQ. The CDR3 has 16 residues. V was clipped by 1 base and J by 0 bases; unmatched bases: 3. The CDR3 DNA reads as TGCGCCAGCAGCTTGCTAAGCGGGACGAACACCGGGGAGCTGTTTTTT. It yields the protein CASSLLSGTNTGELFF.

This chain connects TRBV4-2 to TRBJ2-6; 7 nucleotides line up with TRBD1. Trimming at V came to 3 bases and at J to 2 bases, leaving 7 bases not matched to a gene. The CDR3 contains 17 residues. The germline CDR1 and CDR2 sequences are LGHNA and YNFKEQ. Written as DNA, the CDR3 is TGTGCCAGCAGCCATAGGGACAGAGGTACTGGGGCCAACGTCCTGACTTTC. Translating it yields CASSHRDRGTGANVLTF.